Listed here are 17 T cell receptor beta chains from one sample, sequenced in a study of T cell repertoires in cytomegalovirus infection (dated by TCRdb to the late 2010s). In the paper's terms, the treatment or condition label means: in vitro stimulation with specific CMV peptide epitopes to enrich CMV-specific T cells. TCRdb lists the instrument as Illumina HiSeq 1500. The public reads were quality trimmed at Q25 with fastp and then assembled into clones with MiXCR by TCRdb, keeping productive beta chains. Records with the same CDR3 protein are collapsed into one entry carrying the most frequent genes and DNA. The table for this sample lists roughly 340,000 distinct CDR3 sequences; about 28% of them were counted only once. The top ten clones comprise around 18% of the sample. These receptors have no identified antigens. Sequenced here: cultured PBMCs, sampled from culture after CMV antigen stimulation. The receptors were gathered from a human donor in good health (CMV status not recorded). Some clones in this sample may be carry-over from other donors' samples.

This clonotype was counted only a few times. The J gene is TRBJ1-2, the V gene TRBV6-8; a weak D match, TRBD1 (6 bases). V was trimmed by 0 bases and J by 3 bases, leaving 11 bases between them. CDR1 and CDR2 (germline): MNHGY, SAAAGT. This CDR3 is built from 15 residues. The CDR3 coding sequence is TGTGCCAGCAGTTACTCGGGGGGCGCGGACTATGGCTACACCTTC. It specifies CASSYSGGADYGYTF.

The chain uses TRBV7-9 and TRBJ1-2; possibly TRBD1 for D (5 bases). The V and J ends lost 5 bases and 3 bases respectively, with 19 bases between them. The CDR3 runs to 16 residues. Germline values: CDR1 SEHNR, CDR2 FQNEAQ (reference sequence). The CDR3 nucleotides read TGTGCCAGCAGCCTCGTCGTTTCGGGACCGCACTATGGCTACACCTTC. Translation gives CASSLVVSGPHYGYTF.

Worth noting for this clonotype: The final CDR3 position lacks the conserved phenylalanine or tryptophan, pointing to a likely read error. The CDR3 DNA reads TGTGCCAGCAGTTTGAATACAGGGGGCACAGATACGCAGTATTTA. It codes for CASSLNTGGTDTQYL. V is TRBV12-3 or TRBV12-4 and J is TRBJ2-3; 7 bases are a match to TRBD1. The CDR3 extends over 15 amino acids. Trimming took 3 bases from V and 1 from J; bases not matched to a gene: 4.

The chain uses TRBV9 and TRBJ2-1, with 12 bases that match TRBD2. CDR3 length: 16 amino acids. Germline CDR1 SGDLS, CDR2 YYNGEE. V gave up 4 bases and J gave up 4 bases; unmatched junction bases: 6. CDR3 nucleotides: TGTGCCAGCAGCACACCACTAGCGGGGGGATACAATGAGCAGTTCTTC. Its translation is CASSTPLAGGYNEQFF. Full variable domain (outside the CDR3, taken from reference TRBV9 and TRBJ2-1): DSGVTQTPKHLITATGQRVTLRCSPRSGDLSVYWYQQSLDQGLQFLIQYYNGEERAKGNILERFSAQQFPDLHSELNLSSLELGDSALYFCASSTPLAGGYNEQFFGPGTRLTVL.

J is TRBJ2-2 and V is TRBV5-4; the D is unclear. The CDR3 loop spans 12 amino acids. With 4 bases removed from V and 1 base from J, the gap between germline ends came to 2 bases. Germline loops: CDR1 SGHNT, CDR2 YYREEE (reference sequence). The CDR3 DNA follows: TGTGCCAGCAGCGTGAACACCGGGGAGCTGTTTTTT. Amino acids: CASSVNTGELFF.

The V call is TRBV7-6, the J call TRBJ2-1; maybe TRBD2 (7 bases). Trimming took off 0 bases at V and 3 bases at J, with 15 bases between the two ends. The CDR3 loop spans 17 amino acids. Germline CDR1 SGHVS, CDR2 FNYEAQ. This CDR3 is CASSLAGGGRGYNEQFF. The CDR3 DNA sequence: TGTGCCAGCAGCTTAGCGGGCGGGGGCCGAGGCTACAATGAGCAGTTCTTC.

The chain joins TRBV7-8 to TRBJ1-3; no definite D call. The CDR3 is 16 amino acids. CDR1 is SGHVS, CDR2 FQNEAQ, per germline. The V end was cut by 1 base, the J end by 1 base, with 11 bases between. The CDR3 region is CASSLGQDASGNTIYF. CDR3 DNA: TGTGCCAGCAGCTTAGGTCAGGACGCATCTGGAAACACCATATATTTT.

The sample holds a few counts of this clonotype. CDR3 DNA: TGTGCCAGCAGCTTAGTGGGTAGGGACACTGAAGCTTTCTTT. This codes for CASSLVGRDTEAFF. The V and J genes are TRBV7-2 and TRBJ1-1; D gene ambiguous. V was clipped by 1 base and J by 3 bases, with 9 bases between them. Germline CDR1 is SGHTA and CDR2 is FQGNSA. The CDR3 covers 14 residues.

This clonotype showed up just a few times. The chain combines TRBV10-3 with TRBJ2-5, with 10 nucleotides matching TRBD2. CDR3 length: 15 residues. Germline V CDR1 and CDR2: ENHRY, SYGVKD. V dropped 10 bases and J dropped 5; count of bases not matched to a gene: 13. The CDR3 DNA follows: TGTGCCAGCCTCAGCGGGAGGGCCGCGGGTGAGACCCAGTACTTC. It is translated as CASLSGRAAGETQYF.

This chain joins TRBV6-8 and TRBJ2-3; tentative D call: TRBD2 (5 bases). Deletions cut 2 bases from V and 0 bases from J, with 15 bases between. Per the germline V gene, CDR1 is MNHGY and CDR2 is SAAAGT. The length of the CDR3 is 17 residues. This chain's CDR3 is CASSYTPRATSTDTQYF. The CDR3 nucleotides read TGTGCCAGCAGTTACACTCCGAGGGCGACTAGCACAGATACGCAGTATTTT.

Only a few counts were recorded for this clonotype. CDR3 sequence reads: CASSPQGDMNTEAFF. The CDR3 DNA reads TGTGCCAGCAGTCCACAGGGAGACATGAACACTGAAGCTTTCTTT. This chain uses TRBV28 with TRBJ1-1, with a weak D call TRBD1 (6 bases). Trimming shortened V by 5 bases and J by 0 bases, and 13 bases separated the two germline ends. The CDR3 is 15 residues long. CDR1 and CDR2 from the germline V gene are MDHEN and SYDVKM. The complete variable domain, with remaining parts taken from reference TRBV28 and TRBJ1-1, reads DVKVTQSSRYLVKRTGEKVFLECVQDMDHENMFWYRQDPGLGLRLIYFSYDVKMKEKGDIPEGYSVSREKKERFSLILESASTNQTSMYLCASSPQGDMNTEAFFGQGTRLTVV.

V usage is TRBV27 and J usage is TRBJ2-5; D may be TRBD1 (5 bases). Germline V gene lookup returns CDR1 MNHEY and CDR2 SMNVEV (reference sequence). CDR3 length: 15 amino acids. V was trimmed by 2 bases and J by 5 bases, leaving 15 bases between them. CDR3 region: CASSLTFRAKETQYF. The CDR3 nucleotides are TGTGCCAGCAGTTTAACGTTCAGGGCTAAGGAGACCCAGTACTTC.

This clonotype was seen a few times. The J gene is TRBJ2-3, the V gene TRBV7-3; no reliable D call. The CDR3 is 15 amino acids. With 0 bases removed from V and 0 bases from J, the gap between germline ends came to 7 bases. CDR1 is SGHTA, CDR2 FQGTGA, per germline. The CDR3 spells CASSLTSSSTDTQYF. The DNA for the CDR3 is TGTGCCAGCAGCTTAACTAGCTCTAGCACAGATACGCAGTATTTT.

The chain combines TRBV20-1 with TRBJ1-5; 7 bases fit TRBD1. This CDR3 region has 15 residues. Germline V CDR1 and CDR2: DFQATT, SNEGSKA (reference sequence). V lost 0 bases and J lost 2; bases outside the gene matches: 4. As DNA, the CDR3 is TGCAGTGCTAGAGATCTCGGACAGGGCAATCAGCCCCAGCATTTT. Translating gives CSARDLGQGNQPQHF.

This sequence joins TRBV20-1 and TRBJ2-2; D is undetermined. Trimming removed 2 bases at V and 4 bases at J, with 17 bases between. The CDR3 runs 16 residues. CDR1 and CDR2 from the germline V gene are DFQATT and SNEGSKA (reference sequence). In DNA, the CDR3 is TGCAGTGCTAGATCTCCCCTAGGATGGTCCACCGGGGAGCTGTTTTTT. Its translation: CSARSPLGWSTGELFF.

About this clonotype: With a much larger clone just one base away, this may be a read error. Here the CDR3 reads CASSLNRDYHLETDTQYF. CDR3 nucleotides: TGTGCCAGCAGCTTAAACAGGGACTACCACTTGGAAACAGATACGCAGTATTTT. The chain has TRBV7-3 and TRBJ2-3; D is perhaps TRBD2 (7 bases). The V gene lost 1 base and the J gene lost 3 bases, with 20 bases spanning the gap. The CDR3 is 18 amino acids. Germline CDR1 is SGHTA and CDR2 is FQGTGA.

The chain is built from TRBV20-1 and TRBJ2-4; 8 positions match TRBD2. CDR1 and CDR2 from the germline V gene are DFQATT and SNEGSKA (reference sequence). The CDR3 loop spans 13 amino acids. V shed 6 bases, J shed 5 bases, and the junction held 6 bases outside the gene matches. In DNA, the CDR3 is TGCAGTGCCCCTCCCGGGGGGGAAAACATTCAGTACTTC. It yields the protein CSAPPGGENIQYF.